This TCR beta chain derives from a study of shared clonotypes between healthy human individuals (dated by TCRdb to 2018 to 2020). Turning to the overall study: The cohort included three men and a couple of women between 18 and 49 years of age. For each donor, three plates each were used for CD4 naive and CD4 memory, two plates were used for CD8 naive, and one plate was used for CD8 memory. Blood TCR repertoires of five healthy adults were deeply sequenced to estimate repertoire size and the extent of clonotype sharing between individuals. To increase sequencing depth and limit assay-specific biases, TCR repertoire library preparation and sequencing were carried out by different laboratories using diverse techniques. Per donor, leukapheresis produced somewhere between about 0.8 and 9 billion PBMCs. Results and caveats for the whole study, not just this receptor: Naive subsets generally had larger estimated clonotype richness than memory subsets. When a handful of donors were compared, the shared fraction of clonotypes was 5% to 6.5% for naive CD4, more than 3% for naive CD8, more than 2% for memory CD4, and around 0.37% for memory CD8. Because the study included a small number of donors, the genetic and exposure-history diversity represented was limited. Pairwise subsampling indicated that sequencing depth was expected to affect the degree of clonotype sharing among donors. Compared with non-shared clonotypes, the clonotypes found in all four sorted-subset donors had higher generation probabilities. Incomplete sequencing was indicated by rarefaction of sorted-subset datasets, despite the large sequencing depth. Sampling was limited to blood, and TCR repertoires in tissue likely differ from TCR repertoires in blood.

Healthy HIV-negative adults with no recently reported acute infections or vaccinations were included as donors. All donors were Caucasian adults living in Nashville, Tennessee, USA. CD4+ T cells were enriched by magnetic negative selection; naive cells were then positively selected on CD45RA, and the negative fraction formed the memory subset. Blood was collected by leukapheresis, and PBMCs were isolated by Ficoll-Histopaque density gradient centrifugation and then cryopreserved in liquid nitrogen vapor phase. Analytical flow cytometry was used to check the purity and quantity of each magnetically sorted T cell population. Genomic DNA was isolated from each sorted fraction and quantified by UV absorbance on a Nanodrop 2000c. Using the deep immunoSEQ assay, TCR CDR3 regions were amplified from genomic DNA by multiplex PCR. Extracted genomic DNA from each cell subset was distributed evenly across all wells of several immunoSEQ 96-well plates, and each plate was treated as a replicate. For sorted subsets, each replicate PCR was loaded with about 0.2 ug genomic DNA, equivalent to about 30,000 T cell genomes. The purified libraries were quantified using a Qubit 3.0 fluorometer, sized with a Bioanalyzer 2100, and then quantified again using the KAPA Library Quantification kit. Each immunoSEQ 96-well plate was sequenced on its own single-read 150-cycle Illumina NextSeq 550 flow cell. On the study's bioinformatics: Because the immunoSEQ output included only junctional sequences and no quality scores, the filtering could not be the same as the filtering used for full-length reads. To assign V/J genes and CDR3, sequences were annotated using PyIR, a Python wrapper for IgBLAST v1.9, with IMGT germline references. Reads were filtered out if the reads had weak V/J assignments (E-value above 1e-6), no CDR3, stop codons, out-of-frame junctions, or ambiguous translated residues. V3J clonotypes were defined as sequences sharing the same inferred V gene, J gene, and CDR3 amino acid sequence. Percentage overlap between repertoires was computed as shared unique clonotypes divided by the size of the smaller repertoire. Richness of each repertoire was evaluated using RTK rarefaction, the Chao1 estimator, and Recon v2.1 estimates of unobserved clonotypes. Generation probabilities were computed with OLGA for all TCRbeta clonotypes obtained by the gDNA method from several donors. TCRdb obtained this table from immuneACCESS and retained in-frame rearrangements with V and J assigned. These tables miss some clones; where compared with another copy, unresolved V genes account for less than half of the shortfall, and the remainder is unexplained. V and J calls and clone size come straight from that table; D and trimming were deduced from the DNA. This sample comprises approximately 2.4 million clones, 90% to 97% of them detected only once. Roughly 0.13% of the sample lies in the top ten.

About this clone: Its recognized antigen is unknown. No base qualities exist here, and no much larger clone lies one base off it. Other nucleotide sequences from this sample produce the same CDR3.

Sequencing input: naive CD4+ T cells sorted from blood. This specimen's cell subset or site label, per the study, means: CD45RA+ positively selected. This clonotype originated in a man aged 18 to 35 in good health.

The CDR3 region has the sequence CASSAGTSGGQETQYF. Here is the DNA: TGTGCCAGCAGCGCTGGGACTAGCGGGGGCCAAGAGACCCAGTACTTC. This sequence uses TRBV5-4 and TRBJ2-5; TRBD2 aligns with 14 central bases. Looking up the germline V gene (reference sequence) yields CDR1 SGHNT and CDR2 YYREEE. Compared with germline, V lacks 4 bases and J lacks 1 base; bases without a gene match: 3. Measured from the cysteine to the phenylalanine, the CDR3 is 16 residues long. This entry keeps only the CDR3 DNA: 48 bases, framed from base 1.